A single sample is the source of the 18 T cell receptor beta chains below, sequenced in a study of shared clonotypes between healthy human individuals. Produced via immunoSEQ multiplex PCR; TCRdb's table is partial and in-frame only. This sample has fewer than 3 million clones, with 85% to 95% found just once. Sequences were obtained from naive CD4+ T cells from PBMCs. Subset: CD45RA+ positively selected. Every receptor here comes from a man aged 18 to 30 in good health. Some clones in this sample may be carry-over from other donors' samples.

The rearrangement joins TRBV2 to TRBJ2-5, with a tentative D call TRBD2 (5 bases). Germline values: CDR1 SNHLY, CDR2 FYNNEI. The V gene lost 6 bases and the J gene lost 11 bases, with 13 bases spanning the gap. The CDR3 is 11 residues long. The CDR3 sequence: CASRRDGEQYF. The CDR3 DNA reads TGTGCCAGCAGAAGGGATGGGGAGCAGTACTTC.

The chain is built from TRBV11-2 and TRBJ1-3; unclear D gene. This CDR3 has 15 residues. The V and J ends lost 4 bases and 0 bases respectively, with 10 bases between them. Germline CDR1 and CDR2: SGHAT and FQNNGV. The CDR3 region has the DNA TGTGCCAGCAGCTCGTACAGAGCCTCTGGAAACACCATATATTTT. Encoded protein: CASSSYRASGNTIYF.

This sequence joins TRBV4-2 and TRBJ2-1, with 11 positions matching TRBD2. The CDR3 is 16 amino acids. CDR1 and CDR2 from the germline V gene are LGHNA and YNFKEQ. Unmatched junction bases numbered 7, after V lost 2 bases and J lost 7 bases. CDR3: CASSQQTSGTANEQFF. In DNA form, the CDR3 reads TGTGCCAGCAGCCAACAGACTAGCGGGACTGCTAATGAGCAGTTCTTC.

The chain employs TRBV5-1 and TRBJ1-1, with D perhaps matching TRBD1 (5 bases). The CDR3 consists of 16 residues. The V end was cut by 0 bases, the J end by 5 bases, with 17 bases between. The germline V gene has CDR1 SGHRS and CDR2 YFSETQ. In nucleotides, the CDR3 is TGCGCCAGCAGCTTGGCGGGGGACGGGGAGGGGACTGAAGCTTTCTTT. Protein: CASSLAGDGEGTEAFF.

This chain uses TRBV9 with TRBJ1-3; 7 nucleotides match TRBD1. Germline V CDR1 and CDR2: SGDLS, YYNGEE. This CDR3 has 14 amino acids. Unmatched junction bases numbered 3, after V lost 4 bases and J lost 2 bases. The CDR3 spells CASSIGTAGNTIYF. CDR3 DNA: TGTGCCAGCAGCATCGGGACAGCTGGAAACACCATATATTTT.

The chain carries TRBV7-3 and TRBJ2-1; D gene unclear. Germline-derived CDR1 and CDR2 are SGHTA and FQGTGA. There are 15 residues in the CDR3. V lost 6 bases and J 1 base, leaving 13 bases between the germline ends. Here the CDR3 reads CASSPAAGSYNEQFF. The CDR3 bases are TGTGCCAGCAGTCCCGCCGCCGGGTCCTACAATGAGCAGTTCTTC.

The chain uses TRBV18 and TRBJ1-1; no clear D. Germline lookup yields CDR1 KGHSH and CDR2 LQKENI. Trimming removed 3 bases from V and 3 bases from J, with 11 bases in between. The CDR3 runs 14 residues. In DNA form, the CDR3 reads TGTGCCAGCTCACCTGCGGGGTCCCACACTGAAGCTTTCTTT. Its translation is CASSPAGSHTEAFF.

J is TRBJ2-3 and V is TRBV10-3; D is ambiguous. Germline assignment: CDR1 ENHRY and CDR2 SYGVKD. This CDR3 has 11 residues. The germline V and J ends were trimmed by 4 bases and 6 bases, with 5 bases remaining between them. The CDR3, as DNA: TGTGCCATCAGTGGGAAGGATACGCAGTATTTT. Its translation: CAISGKDTQYF.

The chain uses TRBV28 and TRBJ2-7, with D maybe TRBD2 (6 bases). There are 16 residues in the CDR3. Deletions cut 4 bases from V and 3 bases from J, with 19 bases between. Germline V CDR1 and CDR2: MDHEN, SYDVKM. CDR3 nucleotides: TGTGCCAGCAGTTCCTCGGAGGGACGGTGGGACTACGAGCAGTACTTC. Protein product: CASSSSEGRWDYEQYF.

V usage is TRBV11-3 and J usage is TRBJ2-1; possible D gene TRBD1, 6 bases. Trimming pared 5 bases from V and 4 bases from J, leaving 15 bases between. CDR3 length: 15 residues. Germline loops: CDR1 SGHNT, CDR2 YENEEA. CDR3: CASSLSQGPYNEQFF. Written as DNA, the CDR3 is TGTGCCAGCAGCCTTTCCCAGGGGCCGTACAATGAGCAGTTCTTC.

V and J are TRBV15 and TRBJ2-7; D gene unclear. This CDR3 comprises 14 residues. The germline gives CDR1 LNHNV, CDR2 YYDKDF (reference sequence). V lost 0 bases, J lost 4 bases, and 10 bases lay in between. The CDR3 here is CATSRDKGRYEQYF. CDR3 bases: TGTGCCACCAGCAGAGATAAGGGCAGATACGAGCAGTACTTC.

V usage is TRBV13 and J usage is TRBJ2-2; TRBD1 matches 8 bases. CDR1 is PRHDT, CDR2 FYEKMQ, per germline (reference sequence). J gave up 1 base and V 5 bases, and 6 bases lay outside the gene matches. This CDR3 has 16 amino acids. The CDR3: CASSPQGAENTGELFF. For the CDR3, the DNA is TGTGCCAGCAGCCCCCAGGGGGCGGAGAACACCGGGGAGCTGTTTTTT.

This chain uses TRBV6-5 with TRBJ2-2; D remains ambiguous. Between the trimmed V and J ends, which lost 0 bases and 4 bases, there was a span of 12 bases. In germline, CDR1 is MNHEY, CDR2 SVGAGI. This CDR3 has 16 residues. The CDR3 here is CASSYSRRRATGELFF. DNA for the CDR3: TGTGCCAGCAGTTACTCGAGGCGCCGGGCCACCGGGGAGCTGTTTTTT.

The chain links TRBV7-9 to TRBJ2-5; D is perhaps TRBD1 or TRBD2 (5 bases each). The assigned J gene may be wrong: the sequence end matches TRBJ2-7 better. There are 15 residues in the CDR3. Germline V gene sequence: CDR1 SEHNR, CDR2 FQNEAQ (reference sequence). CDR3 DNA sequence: TGTGCCAGCAGCAAAAGTACAGGACTCGTAGACGAGCAGTACTTC. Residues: CASSKSTGLVDEQYF.

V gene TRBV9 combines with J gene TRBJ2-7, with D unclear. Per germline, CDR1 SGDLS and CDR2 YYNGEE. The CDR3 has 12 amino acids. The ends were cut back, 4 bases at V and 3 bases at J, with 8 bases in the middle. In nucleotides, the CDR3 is TGTGCCAGCAGCAGGTCAGACTACGAGCAGTACTTC. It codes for CASSRSDYEQYF.

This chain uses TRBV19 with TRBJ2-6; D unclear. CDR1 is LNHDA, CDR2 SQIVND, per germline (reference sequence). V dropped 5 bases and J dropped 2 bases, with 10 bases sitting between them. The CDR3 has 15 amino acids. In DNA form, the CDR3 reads TGTGCCAGTAGTTCCAACAGAGCTGGGGCCAACGTCCTGACTTTC. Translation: CASSSNRAGANVLTF.

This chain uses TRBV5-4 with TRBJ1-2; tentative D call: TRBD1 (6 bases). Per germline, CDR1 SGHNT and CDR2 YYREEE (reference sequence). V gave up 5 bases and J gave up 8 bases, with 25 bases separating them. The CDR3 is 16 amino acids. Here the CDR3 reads CASRGPRDTQTRGYTF. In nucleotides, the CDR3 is TGTGCCAGCAGGGGACCTCGGGACACCCAAACGCGCGGCTACACCTTC.

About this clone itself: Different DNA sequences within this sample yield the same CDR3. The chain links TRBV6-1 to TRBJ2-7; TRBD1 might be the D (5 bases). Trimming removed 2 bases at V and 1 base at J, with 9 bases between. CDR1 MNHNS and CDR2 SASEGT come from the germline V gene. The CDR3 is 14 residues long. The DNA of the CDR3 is TGTGCCAGCAGTGAAAGGGGCCCTTCCTACGAGCAGTACTTC. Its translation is CASSERGPSYEQYF.